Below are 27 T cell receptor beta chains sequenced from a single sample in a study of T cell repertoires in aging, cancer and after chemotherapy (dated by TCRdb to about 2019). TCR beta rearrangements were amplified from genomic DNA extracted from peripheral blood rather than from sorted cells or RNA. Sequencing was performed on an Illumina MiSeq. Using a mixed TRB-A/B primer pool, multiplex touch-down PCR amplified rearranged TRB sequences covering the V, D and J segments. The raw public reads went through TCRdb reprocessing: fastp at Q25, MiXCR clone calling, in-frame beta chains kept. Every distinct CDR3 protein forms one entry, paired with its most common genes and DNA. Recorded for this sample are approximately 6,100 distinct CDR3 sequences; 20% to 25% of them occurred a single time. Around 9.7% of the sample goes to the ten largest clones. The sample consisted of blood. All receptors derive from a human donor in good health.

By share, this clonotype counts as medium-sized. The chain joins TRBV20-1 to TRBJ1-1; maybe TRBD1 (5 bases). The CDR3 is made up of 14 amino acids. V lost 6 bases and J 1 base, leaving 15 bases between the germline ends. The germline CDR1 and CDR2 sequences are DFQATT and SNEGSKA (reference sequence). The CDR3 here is CSAQRGGGNTEAFF. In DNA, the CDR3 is TGCAGTGCCCAGCGGGGTGGGGGGAACACTGAAGCTTTCTTT.

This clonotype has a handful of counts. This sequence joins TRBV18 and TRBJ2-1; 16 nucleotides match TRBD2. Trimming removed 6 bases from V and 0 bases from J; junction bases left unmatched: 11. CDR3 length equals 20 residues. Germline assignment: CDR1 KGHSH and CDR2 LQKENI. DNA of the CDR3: TGTGCCAGCTCGCCCGGGACTAGCGGGAGGGCCAGGAGCTCCTACAATGAGCAGTTCTTC. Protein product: CASSPGTSGRARSSYNEQFF.

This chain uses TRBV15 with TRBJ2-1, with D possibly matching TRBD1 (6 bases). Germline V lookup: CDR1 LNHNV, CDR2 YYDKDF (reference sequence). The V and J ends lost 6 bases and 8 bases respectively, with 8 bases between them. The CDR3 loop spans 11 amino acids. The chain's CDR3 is CATRQGHEQFF. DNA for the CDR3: TGTGCCACCAGACAGGGCCATGAGCAGTTCTTC.

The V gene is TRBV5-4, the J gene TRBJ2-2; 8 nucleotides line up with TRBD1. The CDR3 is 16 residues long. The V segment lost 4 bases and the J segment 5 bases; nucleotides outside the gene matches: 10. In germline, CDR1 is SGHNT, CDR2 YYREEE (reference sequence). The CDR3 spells CASSPRGPVITGELFF. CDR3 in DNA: TGTGCCAGCAGCCCCAGGGGGCCGGTTATAACCGGGGAGCTGTTTTTT.

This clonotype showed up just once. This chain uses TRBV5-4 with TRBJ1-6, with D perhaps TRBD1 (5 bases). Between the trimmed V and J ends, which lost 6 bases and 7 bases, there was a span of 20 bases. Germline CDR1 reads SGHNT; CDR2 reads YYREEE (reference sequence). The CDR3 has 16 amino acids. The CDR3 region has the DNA TGTGCCAGCACCTGGGGGGGGGAGCTCCTAAATTCACCCCTCCACTTT. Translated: CASTWGGELLNSPLHF.

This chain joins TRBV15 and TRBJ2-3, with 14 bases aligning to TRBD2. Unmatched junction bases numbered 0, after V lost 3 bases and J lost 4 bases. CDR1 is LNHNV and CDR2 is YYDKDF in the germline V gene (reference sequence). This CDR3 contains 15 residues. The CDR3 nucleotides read TGTGCCACCAGCAGGACTAGCGGGGGGGCAGATACGCAGTATTTT. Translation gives CATSRTSGGADTQYF.

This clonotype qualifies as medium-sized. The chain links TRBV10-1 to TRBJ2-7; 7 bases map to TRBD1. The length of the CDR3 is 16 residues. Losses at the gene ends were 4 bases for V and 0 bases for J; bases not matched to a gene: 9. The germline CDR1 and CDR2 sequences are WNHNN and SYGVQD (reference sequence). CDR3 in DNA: TGCGCCAGCAGTGTCAGGACAGGCCCCTGCTCCTACGAGCAGTACTTC. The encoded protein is CASSVRTGPCSYEQYF.

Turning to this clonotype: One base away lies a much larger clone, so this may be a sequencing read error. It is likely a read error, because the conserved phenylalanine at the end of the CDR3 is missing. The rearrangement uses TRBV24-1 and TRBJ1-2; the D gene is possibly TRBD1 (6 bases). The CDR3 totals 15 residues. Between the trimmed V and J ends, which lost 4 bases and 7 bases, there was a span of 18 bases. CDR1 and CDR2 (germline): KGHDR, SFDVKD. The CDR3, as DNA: TGTGCCACCAGTGAGCCGGGGCAGGGGTTGCTTGGCTACACCTTA. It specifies CATSEPGQGLLGYTL.

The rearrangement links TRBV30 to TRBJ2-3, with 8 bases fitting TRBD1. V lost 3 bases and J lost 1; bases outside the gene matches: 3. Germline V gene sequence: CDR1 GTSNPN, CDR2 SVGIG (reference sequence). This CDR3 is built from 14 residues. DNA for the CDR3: TGTGCCTGGAGGGACAGGGCAGGCACAGATACGCAGTATTTT. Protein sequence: CAWRDRAGTDTQYF.

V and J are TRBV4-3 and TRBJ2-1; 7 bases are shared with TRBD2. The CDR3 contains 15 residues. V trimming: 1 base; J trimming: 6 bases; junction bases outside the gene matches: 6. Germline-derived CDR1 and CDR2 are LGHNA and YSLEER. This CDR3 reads CASSQGTGGFNEQFF. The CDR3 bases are TGCGCCAGCAGCCAAGGAACCGGGGGGTTCAATGAGCAGTTCTTC.

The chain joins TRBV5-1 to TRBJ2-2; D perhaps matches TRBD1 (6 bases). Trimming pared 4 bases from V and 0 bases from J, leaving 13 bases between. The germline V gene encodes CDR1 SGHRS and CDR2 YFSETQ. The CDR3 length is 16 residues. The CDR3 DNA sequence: TGCGCCAGCAGCCCTGGACAGACAACGAACACCGGGGAGCTGTTTTTT. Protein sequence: CASSPGQTTNTGELFF.

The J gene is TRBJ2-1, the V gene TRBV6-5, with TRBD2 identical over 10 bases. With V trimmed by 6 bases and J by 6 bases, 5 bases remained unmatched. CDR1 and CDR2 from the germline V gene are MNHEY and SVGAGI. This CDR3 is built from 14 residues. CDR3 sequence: CASRAGTSVNEQFF. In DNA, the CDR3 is TGTGCCAGCAGGGCCGGGACTAGCGTCAATGAGCAGTTCTTC.

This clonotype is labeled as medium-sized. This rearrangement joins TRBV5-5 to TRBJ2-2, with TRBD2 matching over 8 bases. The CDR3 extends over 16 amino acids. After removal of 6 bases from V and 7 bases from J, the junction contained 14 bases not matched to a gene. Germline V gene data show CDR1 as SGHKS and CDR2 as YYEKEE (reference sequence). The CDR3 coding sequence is TGTGCCAGCACCCCCGGGGGGGCCCGTCGAAACGGGGAGCTGTTTTTT. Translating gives CASTPGGARRNGELFF.

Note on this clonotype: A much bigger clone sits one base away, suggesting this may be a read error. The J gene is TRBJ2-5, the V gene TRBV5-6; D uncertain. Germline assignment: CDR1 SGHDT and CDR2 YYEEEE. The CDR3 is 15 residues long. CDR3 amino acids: CVSSLGTWVEGTQYF. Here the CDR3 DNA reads TGTGTCAGCAGCTTGGGAACGTGGGTCGAAGGGACCCAGTACTTC.

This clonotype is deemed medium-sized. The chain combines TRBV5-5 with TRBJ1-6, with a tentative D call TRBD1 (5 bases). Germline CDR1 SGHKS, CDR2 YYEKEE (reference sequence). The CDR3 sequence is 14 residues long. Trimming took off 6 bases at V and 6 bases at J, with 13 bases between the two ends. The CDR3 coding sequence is TGTGCCAGCACCCTACCGGGGCCTAATTCACCCCTCCACTTT. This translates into CASTLPGPNSPLHF.

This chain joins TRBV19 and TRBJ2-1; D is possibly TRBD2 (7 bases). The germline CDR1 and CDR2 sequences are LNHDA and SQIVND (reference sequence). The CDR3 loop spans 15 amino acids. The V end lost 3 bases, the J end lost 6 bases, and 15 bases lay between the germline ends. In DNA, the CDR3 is TGTGCCAGTAGTATGGCGGGGGCGCGGGGCAATGAGCAGTTCTTC. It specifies CASSMAGARGNEQFF.

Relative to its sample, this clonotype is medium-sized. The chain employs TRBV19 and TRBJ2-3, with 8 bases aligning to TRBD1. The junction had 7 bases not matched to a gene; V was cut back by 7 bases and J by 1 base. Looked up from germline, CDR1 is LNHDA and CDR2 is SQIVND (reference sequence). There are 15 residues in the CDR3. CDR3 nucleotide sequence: TGTGCCAGTACCCCCGGACAGGGCGGCACAGATACGCAGTATTTT. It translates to CASTPGQGGTDTQYF.

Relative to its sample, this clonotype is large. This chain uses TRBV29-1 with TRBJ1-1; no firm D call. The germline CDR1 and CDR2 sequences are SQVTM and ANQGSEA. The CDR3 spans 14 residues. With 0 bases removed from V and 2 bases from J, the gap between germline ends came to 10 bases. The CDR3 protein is CSVEDLAANTEAFF. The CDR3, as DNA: TGCAGCGTTGAAGATCTGGCAGCCAACACTGAAGCTTTCTTT.

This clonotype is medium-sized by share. The CDR3 sequence is CASSSGGGNTIYF. CDR3 DNA: TGTGCCAGCAGTTCAGGAGGGGGAAACACCATATATTTT. The rearrangement uses TRBV12-3 or TRBV12-4 and TRBJ1-3; D remains ambiguous. CDR3 length equals 13 residues. V lost 4 bases and J lost 4, with 8 bases in between.

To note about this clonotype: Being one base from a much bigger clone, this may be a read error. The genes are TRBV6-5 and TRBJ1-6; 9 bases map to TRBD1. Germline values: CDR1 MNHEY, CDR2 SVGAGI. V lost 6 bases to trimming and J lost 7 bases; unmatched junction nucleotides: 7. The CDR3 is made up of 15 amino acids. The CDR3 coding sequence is TGTGCCAGCAGCCCCGGGACAGGGAACAATTCACCCCTCCACTTT. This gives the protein CASSPGTGNNSPLHF.

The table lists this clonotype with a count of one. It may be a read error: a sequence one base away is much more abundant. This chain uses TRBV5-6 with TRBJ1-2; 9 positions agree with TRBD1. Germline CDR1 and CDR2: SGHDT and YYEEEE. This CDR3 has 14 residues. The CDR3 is CTSSLGDRAGGYTF. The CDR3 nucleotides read TGCACCAGCAGCTTGGGGGACAGGGCCGGTGGCTACACCTTC.

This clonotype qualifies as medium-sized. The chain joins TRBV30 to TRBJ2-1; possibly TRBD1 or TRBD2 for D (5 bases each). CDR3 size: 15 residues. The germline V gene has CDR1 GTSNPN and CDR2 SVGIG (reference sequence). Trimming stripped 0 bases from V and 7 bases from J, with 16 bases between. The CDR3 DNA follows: TGTGCCTGGAGTGTAAATGGGGGTTGGAAAAATGAGCAGTTCTTC. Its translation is CAWSVNGGWKNEQFF.

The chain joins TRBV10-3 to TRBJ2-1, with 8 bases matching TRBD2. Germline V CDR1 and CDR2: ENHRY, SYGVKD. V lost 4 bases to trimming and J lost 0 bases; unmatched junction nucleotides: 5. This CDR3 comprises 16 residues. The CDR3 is CAISGTGGPSYNEQFF. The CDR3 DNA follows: TGTGCCATCAGTGGGACGGGAGGGCCCTCCTACAATGAGCAGTTCTTC.

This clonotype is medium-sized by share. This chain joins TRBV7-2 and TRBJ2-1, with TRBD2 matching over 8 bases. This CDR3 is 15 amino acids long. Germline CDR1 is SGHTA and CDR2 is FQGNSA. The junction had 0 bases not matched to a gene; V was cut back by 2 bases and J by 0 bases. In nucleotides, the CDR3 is TGTGCCAGCAGCTTAAGCGGGAGCTCCTACAATGAGCAGTTCTTC. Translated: CASSLSGSSYNEQFF.

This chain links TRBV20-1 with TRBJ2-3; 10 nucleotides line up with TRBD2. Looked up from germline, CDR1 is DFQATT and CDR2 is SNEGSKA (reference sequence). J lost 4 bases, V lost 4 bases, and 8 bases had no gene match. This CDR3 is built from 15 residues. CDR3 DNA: TGCAGTGCTAAGCCAAGCGGGGGGGCAGCAGATACGCAGTATTTT. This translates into CSAKPSGGAADTQYF.

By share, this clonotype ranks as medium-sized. The CDR3 spells CASKPGTGGSYEQYF. As DNA, the CDR3 is TGTGCCAGCAAACCAGGGACAGGGGGCTCCTACGAGCAGTACTTC. The chain links TRBV5-4 to TRBJ2-7, with 11 bases aligning to TRBD1. V lost 6 bases to trimming and J lost 0 bases; unmatched junction nucleotides: 5. Germline values: CDR1 SGHNT, CDR2 YYREEE (reference sequence). The CDR3 loop spans 15 amino acids.

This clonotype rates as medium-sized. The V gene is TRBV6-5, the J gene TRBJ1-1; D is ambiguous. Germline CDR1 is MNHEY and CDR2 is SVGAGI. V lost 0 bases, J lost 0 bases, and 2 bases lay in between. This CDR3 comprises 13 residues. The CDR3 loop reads CASSYSVNTEAFF. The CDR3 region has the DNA TGTGCCAGCAGTTACTCGGTGAACACTGAAGCTTTCTTT.